The 5 T cell receptor beta chains listed next were all sequenced from one sample in a study of T-cell reconstitution after alpha-beta-depleted transplantation in children. Researchers prepared the TCRbeta library using unique molecular identifiers, the study reports. In TCRdb, the PCR reads were re-called with MiXCR into one record per CDR3 protein. In the table there are about 500,000 distinct CDR3 sequences, about 31% of which are singletons. The starting material was PBMCs from the stem cell graft donor, obtained from the stem cell graft. The receptors come from a human donor who donated a stem cell graft to a child with aplastic anemia.

This clonotype has just a few counts. This chain uses TRBV6-1 with TRBJ1-2; D is unclear. There are 12 residues in the CDR3. V was trimmed by 2 bases and J by 5 bases, leaving 6 bases between them. Germline assignment: CDR1 MNHNS and CDR2 SASEGT. Here the CDR3 reads CASSEQAYGYTF. The CDR3 bases are TGTGCCAGCAGTGAACAGGCTTATGGCTACACCTTC.

The chain couples TRBV20-1 to TRBJ2-1; D might be TRBD1 or TRBD2, each matching 5 bases. Trimming took off 6 bases at V and 3 bases at J, with 9 bases between the two ends. Looked up from germline, CDR1 is DFQATT and CDR2 is SNEGSKA (reference sequence). This CDR3 spans 12 amino acids. The CDR3 protein is CSAGTNYNEQFF. CDR3 DNA: TGCAGTGCGGGGACCAACTACAATGAGCAGTTCTTC.

The CDR3 loop is CASSPNRQGTAYEQYF. The CDR3 region has the DNA TGTGCCAGCTCACCCAATAGACAGGGAACCGCCTACGAGCAGTACTTC. V usage is TRBV18 and J usage is TRBJ2-7, with 7 nucleotides matching TRBD1. The J segment lost 2 bases and the V segment lost 3 bases, leaving 10 bases of the junction unmatched. The germline CDR1 and CDR2 sequences are KGHSH and LQKENI. The CDR3 loop spans 16 amino acids.

The chain recombines TRBV7-3 with TRBJ1-2, with 7 nucleotides matching TRBD1. Germline trimming cut 2 bases from V and 8 bases from J; bases unmatched to any gene: 8. The CDR3 has 14 residues. Germline V CDR1 and CDR2: SGHTA, FQGTGA. CDR3 region: CASSLQGELGGYTF. The CDR3 bases are TGTGCCAGCAGCTTACAGGGGGAACTAGGCGGCTACACCTTC.

The rearrangement uses TRBV5-6 and TRBJ2-7; D possibly corresponds to TRBD2 (5 bases). In germline, CDR1 is SGHDT, CDR2 YYEEEE. The CDR3 loop spans 12 amino acids. V lost 5 bases to trimming and J lost 13 bases, with 19 bases between them. Written as DNA, the CDR3 is TGTGCCAGCAGTACTAGAGGAGGCGCAGGTTACTTC. The encoded protein is CASSTRGGAGYF.